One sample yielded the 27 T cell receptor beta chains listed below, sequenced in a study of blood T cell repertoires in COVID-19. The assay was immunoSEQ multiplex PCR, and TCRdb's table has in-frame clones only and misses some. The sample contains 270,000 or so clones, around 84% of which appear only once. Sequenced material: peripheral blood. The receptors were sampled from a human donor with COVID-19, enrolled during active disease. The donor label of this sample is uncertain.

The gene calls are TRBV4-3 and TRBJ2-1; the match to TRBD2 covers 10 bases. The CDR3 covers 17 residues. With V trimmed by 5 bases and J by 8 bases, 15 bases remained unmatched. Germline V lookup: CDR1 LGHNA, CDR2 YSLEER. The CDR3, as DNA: TGCGCCAGCAGCTTAAGGGTGGCTAGCGGGAGCGCTTATGAGCAGTTCTTC. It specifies CASSLRVASGSAYEQFF.

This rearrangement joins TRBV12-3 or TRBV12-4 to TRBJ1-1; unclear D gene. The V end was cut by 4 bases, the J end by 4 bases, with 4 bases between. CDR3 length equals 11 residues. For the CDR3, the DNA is TGTGCCAGCAGTTCCCTCACTGAAGCTTTCTTT. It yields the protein CASSSLTEAFF.

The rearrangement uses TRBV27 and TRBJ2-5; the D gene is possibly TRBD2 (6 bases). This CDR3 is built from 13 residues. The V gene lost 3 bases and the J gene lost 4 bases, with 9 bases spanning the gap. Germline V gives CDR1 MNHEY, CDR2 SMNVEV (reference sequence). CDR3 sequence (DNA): TGTGCCAGCAGTTTTCAGGGAGGAGAGACCCAGTACTTC. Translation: CASSFQGGETQYF.

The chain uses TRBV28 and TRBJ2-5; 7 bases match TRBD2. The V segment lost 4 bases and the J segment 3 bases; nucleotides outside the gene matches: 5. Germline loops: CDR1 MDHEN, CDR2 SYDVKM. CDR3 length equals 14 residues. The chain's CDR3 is CASSWASGKETQYF. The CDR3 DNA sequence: TGTGCCAGCAGTTGGGCTAGCGGAAAAGAGACCCAGTACTTC.

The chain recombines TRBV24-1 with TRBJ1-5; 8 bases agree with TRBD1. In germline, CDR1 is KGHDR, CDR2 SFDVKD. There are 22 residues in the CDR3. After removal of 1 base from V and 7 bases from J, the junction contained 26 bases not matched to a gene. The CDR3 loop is CATSDFSSLATRTGFFVQPQHF. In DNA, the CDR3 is TGTGCCACCAGTGATTTTTCCTCTTTAGCGACCCGGACAGGGTTTTTCGTACAGCCCCAGCATTTT.

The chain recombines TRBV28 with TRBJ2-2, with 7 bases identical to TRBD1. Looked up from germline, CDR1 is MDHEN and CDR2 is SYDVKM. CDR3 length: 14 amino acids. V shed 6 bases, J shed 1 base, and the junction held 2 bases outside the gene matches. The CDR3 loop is CASRGQRNTGELFF. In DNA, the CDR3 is TGTGCCAGCAGGGGACAGCGGAACACCGGGGAGCTGTTTTTT.

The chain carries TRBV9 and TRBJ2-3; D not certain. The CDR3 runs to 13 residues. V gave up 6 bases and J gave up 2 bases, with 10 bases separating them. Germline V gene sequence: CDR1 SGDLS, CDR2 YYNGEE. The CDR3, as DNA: TGTGCCAGCAACGAACAGAACACAGATACGCAGTATTTT. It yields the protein CASNEQNTDTQYF.

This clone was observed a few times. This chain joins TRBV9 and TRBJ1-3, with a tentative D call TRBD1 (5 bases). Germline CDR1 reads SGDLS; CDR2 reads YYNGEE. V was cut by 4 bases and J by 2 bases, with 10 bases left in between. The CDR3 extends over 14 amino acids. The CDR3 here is CASSREGAGNTIYF. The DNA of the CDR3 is TGTGCCAGCAGCCGTGAAGGGGCTGGAAACACCATATATTTT. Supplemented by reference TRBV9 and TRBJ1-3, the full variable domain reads DSGVTQTPKHLITATGQRVTLRCSPRSGDLSVYWYQQSLDQGLQFLIQYYNGEERAKGNILERFSAQQFPDLHSELNLSSLELGDSALYFCASSREGAGNTIYFGEGSWLTVV.

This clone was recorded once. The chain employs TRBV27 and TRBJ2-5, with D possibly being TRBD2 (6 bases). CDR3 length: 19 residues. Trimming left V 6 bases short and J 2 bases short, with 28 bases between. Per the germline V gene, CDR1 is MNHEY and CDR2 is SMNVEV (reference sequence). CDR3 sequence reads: CASRQKGLWDPPTQETQYF. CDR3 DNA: TGTGCCAGCAGACAGAAGGGACTGTGGGATCCACCGACACAAGAGACCCAGTACTTC.

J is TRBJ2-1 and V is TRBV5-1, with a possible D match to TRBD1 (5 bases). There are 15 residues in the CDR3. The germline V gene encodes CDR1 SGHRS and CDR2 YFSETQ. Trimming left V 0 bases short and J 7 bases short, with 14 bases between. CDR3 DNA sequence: TGCGCCAGCAGCTTGGATGGCAGGGTGGGGAATGAGCAGTTCTTC. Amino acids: CASSLDGRVGNEQFF.

For the CDR3, the DNA is TGTGCCAGCAGCTTAGATCGGGGAACCACAGATACGCAGTATTTT. It translates to CASSLDRGTTDTQYF. This sequence joins TRBV11-3 and TRBJ2-3; perhaps TRBD2 as D (5 bases). Germline V gene data show CDR1 as SGHNT and CDR2 as YENEEA. This CDR3 is built from 15 residues. With 0 bases removed from V and 2 bases from J, the gap between germline ends came to 9 bases.

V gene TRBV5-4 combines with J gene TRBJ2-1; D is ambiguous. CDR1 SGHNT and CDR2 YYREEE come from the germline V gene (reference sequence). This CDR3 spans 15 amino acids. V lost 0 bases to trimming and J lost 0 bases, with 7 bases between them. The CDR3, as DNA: TGTGCCAGCAGCTTGGACGTGAGCTCCTACAATGAGCAGTTCTTC. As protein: CASSLDVSSYNEQFF.

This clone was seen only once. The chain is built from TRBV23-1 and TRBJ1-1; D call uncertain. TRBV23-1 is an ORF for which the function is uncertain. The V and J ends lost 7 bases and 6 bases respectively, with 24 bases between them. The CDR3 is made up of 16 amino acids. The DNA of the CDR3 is TGCGCCAGCACCCCTCTTAGGCGGCGTTCGTACTCTGAAGCTTTCTTT. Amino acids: CASTPLRRRSYSEAFF.

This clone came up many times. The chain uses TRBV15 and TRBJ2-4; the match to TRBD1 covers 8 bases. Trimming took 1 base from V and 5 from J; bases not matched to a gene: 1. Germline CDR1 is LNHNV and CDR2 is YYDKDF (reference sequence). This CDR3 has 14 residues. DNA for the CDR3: TGTGCCACCAGCAGAGGGGACAGGCAAAACATTCAGTACTTC. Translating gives CATSRGDRQNIQYF.

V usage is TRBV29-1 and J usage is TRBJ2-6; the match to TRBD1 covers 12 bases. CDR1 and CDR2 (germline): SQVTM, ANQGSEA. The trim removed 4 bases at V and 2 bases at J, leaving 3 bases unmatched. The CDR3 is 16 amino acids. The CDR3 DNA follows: TGCAGCGTTGCCGGGACAGGGGGCGCTGGGGCCAACGTCCTGACTTTC. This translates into CSVAGTGGAGANVLTF.

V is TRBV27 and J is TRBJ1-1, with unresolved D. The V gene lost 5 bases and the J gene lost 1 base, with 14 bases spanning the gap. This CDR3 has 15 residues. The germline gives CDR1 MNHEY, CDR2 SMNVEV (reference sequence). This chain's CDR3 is CASSAPGGGNTEAFF. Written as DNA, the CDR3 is TGTGCCAGCAGTGCCCCAGGCGGAGGGAACACTGAAGCTTTCTTT.

As DNA, the CDR3 is TGTGCCAGTACCTTGGGACTAGCGGGACCTCACAATGAGCAGTTCTTC. It specifies CASTLGLAGPHNEQFF. The genes are TRBV19 and TRBJ2-1; 13 bases match TRBD2. The junction had 8 bases not matched to a gene; V was cut back by 7 bases and J by 5 bases. Germline CDR1 reads LNHDA; CDR2 reads SQIVND (reference sequence). The CDR3 contains 16 residues.

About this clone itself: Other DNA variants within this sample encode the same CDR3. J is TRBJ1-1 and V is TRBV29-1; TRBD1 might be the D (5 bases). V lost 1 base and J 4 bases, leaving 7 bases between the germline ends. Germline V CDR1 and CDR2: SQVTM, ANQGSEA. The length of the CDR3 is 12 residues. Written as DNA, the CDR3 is TGCAGCGTTGAAGGGGGCGCCACTGAAGCTTTCTTT. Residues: CSVEGGATEAFF.

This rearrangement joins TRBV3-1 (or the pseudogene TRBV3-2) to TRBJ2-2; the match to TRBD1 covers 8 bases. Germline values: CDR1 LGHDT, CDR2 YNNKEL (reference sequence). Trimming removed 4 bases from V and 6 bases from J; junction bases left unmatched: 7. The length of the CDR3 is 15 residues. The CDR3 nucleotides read TGTGCCAGCAGCCTCAGACAGGGGCGGGCCGGGGAGCTGTTTTTT. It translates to CASSLRQGRAGELFF.

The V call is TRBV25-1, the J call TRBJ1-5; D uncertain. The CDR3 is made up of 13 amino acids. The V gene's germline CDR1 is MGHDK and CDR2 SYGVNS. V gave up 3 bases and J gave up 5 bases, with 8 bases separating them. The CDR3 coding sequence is TGTGCCAGCAGTGAGGCCGGGGATCAGCCCCAGCATTTT. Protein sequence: CASSEAGDQPQHF.

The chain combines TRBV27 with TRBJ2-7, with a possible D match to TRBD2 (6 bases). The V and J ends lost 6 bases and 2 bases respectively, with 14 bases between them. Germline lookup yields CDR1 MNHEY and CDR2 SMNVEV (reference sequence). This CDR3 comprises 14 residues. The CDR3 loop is CASSIEGGPYEQYF. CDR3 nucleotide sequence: TGTGCCAGCAGCATTGAAGGAGGGCCCTACGAGCAGTACTTC.

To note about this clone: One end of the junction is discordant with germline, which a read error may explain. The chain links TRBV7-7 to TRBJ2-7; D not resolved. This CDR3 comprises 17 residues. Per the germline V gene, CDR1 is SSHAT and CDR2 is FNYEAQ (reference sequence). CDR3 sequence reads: CASSLVRRVTSRYEQYF. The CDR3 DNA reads TGTGCTAGCAGCTTAGTCAGACGGGTTACCTCTAGGTACGAGCAGTACTTC.

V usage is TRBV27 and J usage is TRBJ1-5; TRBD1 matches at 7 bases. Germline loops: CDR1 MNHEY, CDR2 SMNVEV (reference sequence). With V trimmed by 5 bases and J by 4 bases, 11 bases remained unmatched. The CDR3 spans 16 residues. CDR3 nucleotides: TGTGCCAGCAGTGTGATGTGGACAGGTGGGAATCAGCCCCAGCATTTT. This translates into CASSVMWTGGNQPQHF.

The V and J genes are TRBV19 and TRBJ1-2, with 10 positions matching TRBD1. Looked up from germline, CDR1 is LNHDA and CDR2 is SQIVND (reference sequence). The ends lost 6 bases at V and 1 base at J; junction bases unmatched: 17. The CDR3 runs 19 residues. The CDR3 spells CASRAERVGQGGFNYGYTF. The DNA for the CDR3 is TGTGCCAGTAGGGCGGAGCGTGTCGGACAGGGGGGATTTAACTATGGCTACACCTTC.

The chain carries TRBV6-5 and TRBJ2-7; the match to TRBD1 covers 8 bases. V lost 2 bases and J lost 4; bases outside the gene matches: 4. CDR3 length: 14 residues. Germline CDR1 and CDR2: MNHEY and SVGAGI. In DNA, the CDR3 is TGTGCCAGCAGTTACCGGAGACAGGGGTACGAGCAGTACTTC. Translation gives CASSYRRQGYEQYF.

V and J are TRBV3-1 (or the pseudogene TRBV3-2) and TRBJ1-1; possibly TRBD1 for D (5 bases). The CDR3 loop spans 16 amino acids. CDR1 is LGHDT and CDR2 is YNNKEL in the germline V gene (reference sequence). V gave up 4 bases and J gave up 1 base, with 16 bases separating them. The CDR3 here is CASSRGVGSSNTEAFF. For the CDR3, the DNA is TGTGCCAGCAGCCGGGGGGTGGGGTCCTCGAACACTGAAGCTTTCTTT.

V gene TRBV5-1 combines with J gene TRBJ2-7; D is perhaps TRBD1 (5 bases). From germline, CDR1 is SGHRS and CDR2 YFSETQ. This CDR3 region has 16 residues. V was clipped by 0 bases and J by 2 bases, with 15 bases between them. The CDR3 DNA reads TGCGCCAGCAGCTTGGGGGGCGCGGTGCGCACCTACGAGCAGTACTTC. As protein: CASSLGGAVRTYEQYF.